This TCR beta chain was observed in a study of blood T cell repertoires in COVID-19. For the study at large: From T cells, B-cell-depleted T cells, or PBMCs came the material, which was cDNA or gDNA.

Living in about two dozen US areas, the participants were between roughly 18 and 89 years of age. CDR1 is ENHRY and CDR2 is SYGVKD in the germline V gene. Trimming removed 0 bases from V and 6 bases from J; junction bases left unmatched: 10. The CDR3 sequence is 17 residues long. Authors' analysis steps: Estimates of nucleated cell counts were drawn from the amplification of reference gene primers. The method was immunoSEQ multiplex PCR; TCRdb's version includes in-frame clones alone and lacks a portion of them. The DNA gave D and trimming, while V, J and clone size come from that table. The profile shows around 280,000 clones, around 91% of them singletons.

Sequenced sample: PBMCs or T cells enriched from blood (not recorded which). This clonotype was sampled from a woman between 18 and 29 years old with acute COVID-19. The chain carries TRBV10-3 and TRBJ2-1; 8 bases are a match to TRBD2. The CDR3 reads CAISESMSGSLSNEQFF. The CDR3 DNA sequence: TGTGCCATCAGTGAGTCGATGAGCGGGAGTTTATCCAATGAGCAGTTCTTC.